Listed here is a single T cell receptor beta chain. Antigen: not known. This sample is drawn from a study of blood T cells in healthy people across ages. Next came a second PCR, run for about 6 to 12 cycles, which used a sample-barcoded 5' primer along with a J-beta primer mix. TCRdb recomputed calls from the 5' RACE reads with MiXCR, one row per CDR3 protein. Here the sample spans around 1.5 million distinct CDR3 sequences, around 55% being singletons. General study findings and limits: Diversity estimates from one million T cells were considered underestimates.

Germline V gene lookup returns CDR1 LGHDT and CDR2 YNNKEL (reference sequence). Trimming took 4 bases from V and 5 from J; bases not matched to a gene: 7. The length of the CDR3 is 14 residues. Specimen: blood. The receptor was derived from a man aged 18 to 29 in good health. J is TRBJ2-7 and V is TRBV3-1, with 8 bases lining up with TRBD2. The CDR3 sequence: CASSPAVAGHEQYF. CDR3 sequence (DNA): TGTGCCAGCAGCCCCGCGGTAGCGGGACACGAGCAGTACTTC.